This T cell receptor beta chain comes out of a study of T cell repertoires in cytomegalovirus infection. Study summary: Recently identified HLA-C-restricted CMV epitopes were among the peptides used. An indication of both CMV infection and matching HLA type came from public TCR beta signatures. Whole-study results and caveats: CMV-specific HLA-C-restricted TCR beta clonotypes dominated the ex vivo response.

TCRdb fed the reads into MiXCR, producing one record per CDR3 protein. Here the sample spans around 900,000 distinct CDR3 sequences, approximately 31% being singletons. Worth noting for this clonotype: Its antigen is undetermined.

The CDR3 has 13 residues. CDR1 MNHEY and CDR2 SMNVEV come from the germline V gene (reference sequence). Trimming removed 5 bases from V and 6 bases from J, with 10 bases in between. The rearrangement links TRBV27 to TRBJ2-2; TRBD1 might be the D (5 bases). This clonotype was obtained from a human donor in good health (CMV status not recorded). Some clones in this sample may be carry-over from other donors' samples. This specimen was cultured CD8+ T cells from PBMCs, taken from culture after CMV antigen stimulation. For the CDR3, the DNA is TGTGCCAGCAGTAAGGGGATGGCCGGGGAGCTGTTTTTT. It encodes CASSKGMAGELFF.